The 22 T cell receptor beta chains reported below all come from one sample, sequenced in a study of blood T cell repertoires in COVID-19. The assay was immunoSEQ multiplex PCR, and TCRdb's table has in-frame clones only and misses some. The profile shows under 150,000 clones, around 82% of them singletons. Sequenced input: PBMCs or T cells enriched from blood (not recorded which). These receptors all stem from a man between 50 and 59 years old in a cohort exposed to, infected with or recovered from COVID-19 (not recorded which).

The chain carries TRBV4-1 and TRBJ2-5; D is unresolved. This CDR3 region has 12 residues. Germline CDR1 MGHRA, CDR2 YSYEKL. V lost 6 bases, J lost 0 bases, and 5 bases lay in between. The CDR3 coding sequence is TGCGCCAGCAGTCGAGACCAAGAGACCCAGTACTTC. This codes for CASSRDQETQYF.

The chain recombines TRBV28 with TRBJ2-6; D unclear. The germline gives CDR1 MDHEN, CDR2 SYDVKM. There are 15 residues in the CDR3. V gave up 3 bases and J gave up 1 base, with 7 bases separating them. This CDR3 is CASSFPGSGANVLTF. The CDR3 DNA reads as TGTGCCAGCAGTTTCCCGGGTTCTGGGGCCAACGTCCTGACTTTC.

This clone was observed at least ten times. The rearrangement joins TRBV3-1 (or the pseudogene TRBV3-2) to TRBJ2-1; no firm D call. The ends were cut back, 1 base at V and 1 base at J, with 8 bases in the middle. Germline assignment: CDR1 LGHDT and CDR2 YNNKEL (reference sequence). CDR3 length: 15 amino acids. The CDR3: CASSQVRASYNEQFF. CDR3 DNA: TGTGCCAGCAGCCAAGTCCGAGCGTCCTACAATGAGCAGTTCTTC.

A single count supports this clone. The rearrangement uses TRBV2 and TRBJ1-3, with D possibly TRBD1 on 5 matching bases. CDR1 is SNHLY, CDR2 FYNNEI, per germline. V was clipped by 1 base and J by 8 bases, with 15 bases between them. CDR3 length: 15 residues. CDR3 in DNA: TGTGCCAGCAGTGAAGAGGGGCGGACGGCGGACACCATATATTTT. It yields the protein CASSEEGRTADTIYF.

This rearrangement joins TRBV18 to TRBJ2-1; no reliable D call. CDR1 KGHSH and CDR2 LQKENI come from the germline V gene. The V end lost 0 bases, the J end lost 15 bases, and 12 bases lay between the germline ends. The CDR3 is 12 residues long. DNA for the CDR3: TGTGCCAGCTCACCACCGGCAGCTCAGGCGTTCTTC. Translation gives CASSPPAAQAFF.

This clone was picked up a small number of times. Here the CDR3 DNA reads TGCAGCGTTGTGGGGACTAGCGGCCGCTCCCAAGAGACCCAGTACTTC. Translating gives CSVVGTSGRSQETQYF. V and J are TRBV29-1 and TRBJ2-5, with 11 nucleotides matching TRBD2. The CDR3 totals 16 residues. Germline CDR1 and CDR2: SQVTM and ANQGSEA. The V gene end was trimmed by 4 bases and the J gene end by 1 base; junction bases not matched to a gene: 8.

The chain joins TRBV5-1 to TRBJ2-1, with D maybe TRBD1 (5 bases). There are 16 residues in the CDR3. From germline, CDR1 is SGHRS and CDR2 YFSETQ. V gave up 4 bases and J gave up 0 bases, with 14 bases separating them. The CDR3 DNA sequence: TGCGCCAGCAGCCAGTGGGGCGGTGGCTCCTACAATGAGCAGTTCTTC. Translation gives CASSQWGGGSYNEQFF.

This sequence joins TRBV2 and TRBJ1-4, with 7 bases identical to TRBD1. V gave up 5 bases and J gave up 0 bases; unmatched junction bases: 3. There are 15 residues in the CDR3. Germline V gene lookup returns CDR1 SNHLY and CDR2 FYNNEI. Here the CDR3 reads CASSQDRATNEKLFF. CDR3 nucleotides: TGTGCCAGCAGTCAAGACAGGGCAACTAATGAAAAACTGTTTTTT.

J is TRBJ2-3 and V is TRBV4-1, with TRBD2 matching over 9 bases. CDR1 is MGHRA, CDR2 YSYEKL, per germline. This CDR3 spans 17 amino acids. The junction had 9 bases not matched to a gene; V was cut back by 0 bases and J by 5 bases. CDR3: CASSQDIAGDGKDTQYF. The CDR3, as DNA: TGCGCCAGCAGCCAAGACATAGCGGGAGATGGGAAAGATACGCAGTATTTT.

The chain couples TRBV6-5 to TRBJ1-2; 10 bases match TRBD1. The germline gives CDR1 MNHEY, CDR2 SVGAGI. V lost 7 bases to trimming and J lost 4 bases; unmatched junction nucleotides: 9. CDR3 length: 15 amino acids. The CDR3 sequence is CASTHPGQGLYGYTF. The CDR3, as DNA: TGTGCCAGCACTCACCCGGGACAGGGGCTCTATGGCTACACCTTC.

The chain uses TRBV6-2 or TRBV6-3 and TRBJ2-7; 7 bases agree with TRBD2. Germline values: CDR1 MNHEY, CDR2 SVGEGT. This CDR3 has 18 residues. V was clipped by 7 bases and J by 3 bases; unmatched bases: 21. DNA for the CDR3: TGTGCCAGCATCCCCCGGGGGACTAACAGCCCCCGAGACTACGAGCAGTACTTC. Its translation: CASIPRGTNSPRDYEQYF.

The rearrangement joins TRBV9 to TRBJ2-7, with D maybe TRBD2 (5 bases). With 4 bases removed from V and 4 bases from J, the gap between germline ends came to 21 bases. The CDR3 consists of 16 residues. From germline, CDR1 is SGDLS and CDR2 YYNGEE. The CDR3 loop is CASSPPLASGEYEQYF. CDR3 nucleotides: TGTGCCAGCAGCCCCCCGCTCGCCAGCGGAGAGTACGAGCAGTACTTC. Based on the CDR3 plus reference TRBV9 and TRBJ2-7, the full variable domain is DSGVTQTPKHLITATGQRVTLRCSPRSGDLSVYWYQQSLDQGLQFLIQYYNGEERAKGNILERFSAQQFPDLHSELNLSSLELGDSALYFCASSPPLASGEYEQYFGPGTRLTVT.

The CDR3 is CATHRGEGTSNQPQHF. CDR3 DNA: TGTGCCACCCACCGGGGGGAAGGAACCTCCAATCAGCCCCAGCATTTT. The rearrangement links TRBV6-6 to TRBJ1-5; a possible D gene is TRBD1 (5 bases). Germline CDR1 is MNHNY and CDR2 is SVGAGI (reference sequence). With 10 bases removed from V and 3 bases from J, the gap between germline ends came to 22 bases. The CDR3 has 16 residues.

This clone has just one count. This chain links TRBV9 with TRBJ1-1; D gene uncertain. CDR1 SGDLS and CDR2 YYNGEE come from the germline V gene. CDR3 size: 13 residues. Trimming took off 4 bases at V and 8 bases at J, with 15 bases between the two ends. The CDR3 protein is CASSPRLSSEAFF. The CDR3 coding sequence is TGTGCCAGCAGCCCGAGGTTGAGTTCGGAAGCTTTCTTT.

The chain links TRBV18 to TRBJ1-1, with 8 nucleotides matching TRBD1. This CDR3 spans 14 amino acids. The V and J ends lost 3 bases and 5 bases, in that order; junction bases with no gene match: 5. Germline lookup yields CDR1 KGHSH and CDR2 LQKENI. The CDR3 reads CASSPTGDGTEAFF. The CDR3, as DNA: TGTGCCAGCTCACCGACAGGGGACGGAACTGAAGCTTTCTTT.

The rearrangement uses TRBV19 and TRBJ2-2, with unresolved D. CDR3 length: 11 residues. Trimming took 7 bases from V and 6 from J, leaving 6 bases between them. CDR1 is LNHDA, CDR2 SQIVND, per germline (reference sequence). The CDR3 DNA reads as TGTGCCAGTACGGTGGCCGGGGAGCTGTTTTTT. This codes for CASTVAGELFF.

The chain has TRBV28 and TRBJ1-1, with TRBD1 matching 7 bases. V gave up 6 bases and J gave up 7 bases; unmatched junction bases: 5. Germline values: CDR1 MDHEN, CDR2 SYDVKM. The CDR3 has 12 amino acids. For the CDR3, the DNA is TGTGCCAGCAGGATTACAGGGGTTGAAGCTTTCTTT. The encoded protein is CASRITGVEAFF.

In its sample, this clone was seen once. This chain's CDR3 is CAWRGGFGTEAFF. CDR3 nucleotides: TGTGCCTGGAGGGGAGGGTTTGGGACTGAAGCTTTCTTT. This chain uses TRBV30 with TRBJ1-1; D remains unclear. Per the germline V gene, CDR1 is GTSNPN and CDR2 is SVGIG (reference sequence). CDR3 length equals 13 residues. Deletions cut 3 bases from V and 5 bases from J, with 13 bases between.

V and J are TRBV6-2 or TRBV6-3 and TRBJ2-3; D ambiguous. CDR3 size: 12 residues. V lost 3 bases and J 5 bases, leaving 6 bases between the germline ends. From germline, CDR1 is MNHEY and CDR2 SVGEGT. The CDR3: CASSYLRDTQYF. CDR3 coding DNA: TGTGCCAGCAGTTATCTCAGAGATACGCAGTATTTT.

V usage is TRBV7-2 and J usage is TRBJ2-1, with 9 bases that match TRBD2. Germline V gene lookup returns CDR1 SGHTA and CDR2 FQGNSA. V shed 2 bases and J 10 bases; nucleotides not matched to a gene: 9. The CDR3 length is 15 residues. This CDR3 is CASSLQPSGVVEQFF. In nucleotides, the CDR3 is TGTGCCAGCAGCTTACAACCTAGCGGGGTTGTCGAGCAGTTCTTC.

This clone was counted a single time. The chain is built from TRBV18 and TRBJ2-7; a weak D match, TRBD2 (6 bases). The CDR3 has 14 amino acids. Trimming left V 4 bases short and J 3 bases short, with 13 bases between. In germline, CDR1 is KGHSH, CDR2 LQKENI. CDR3 protein: CASSRGTEDYEQYF. In DNA form, the CDR3 reads TGTGCCAGCTCACGCGGGACCGAGGACTACGAGCAGTACTTC.

The chain carries TRBV6-5 and TRBJ1-1, with D unresolved. The CDR3 is made up of 14 amino acids. V gave up 0 bases and J gave up 1 base, with 6 bases separating them. The germline gives CDR1 MNHEY, CDR2 SVGAGI. In nucleotides, the CDR3 is TGTGCCAGCAGTTACTCCCACGGGAACACTGAAGCTTTCTTT. Its translation: CASSYSHGNTEAFF.